The sequence of this T cell receptor (beta chain) was determined in a study of blood T cell repertoires in COVID-19. Overall study context: Researchers got acute and convalescent COVID-19 samples from the United States, Italy and Spain.

Germline V lookup: CDR1 SQVTM, CDR2 ANQGSEA. V trimming: 6 bases; J trimming: 8 bases; junction bases outside the gene matches: 8. This CDR3 has 14 amino acids. The assay was immunoSEQ multiplex PCR, and TCRdb's table has in-frame clones only and misses some. The data show tens of thousands of clones, 88% seen once. The chain joins TRBV29-1 to TRBJ2-1; 12 positions agree with TRBD2. The clonotype originates from a woman aged 55 to 70 with acute or convalescent COVID-19. The source material was peripheral blood. The CDR3 sequence: CSVSSGTSGYEQFF. CDR3 in DNA: TGCAGCGTCTCTTCCGGGACTAGCGGGTATGAGCAGTTCTTC.